A single sample gave rise to the 25 T cell receptor beta chains below, sequenced in a study of cytomegalovirus exposure and HLA in healthy donors (dated by TCRdb to about 2017). Receptors were amplified or captured by the immunoSEQ multiplex PCR assay. A mixture of 60 forward primers for TCR Vbeta segments and 13 reverse primers for TCR Jbeta segments was used in the multiplex PCR. As stored in TCRdb, this immuneACCESS dataset retains in-frame rearrangements with V and J assigned. A fraction of the clones does not appear; measured against another copy, unresolved V genes explain less than half of the discrepancy, and the remainder lacks a known reason. The sample profile shows some 190,000 clones; 75% to 85% of them were found once. Around 2.3% of the sample rests with the top ten. The specimen sequenced was PBMCs. The receptors were sampled from a woman in her twenties or thirties in good health and CMV-seropositive.

The rearrangement joins TRBV19 to TRBJ1-6; D might be TRBD1 (5 bases). CDR1 and CDR2 from the germline V gene are LNHDA and SQIVND (reference sequence). This CDR3 spans 15 amino acids. The V end lost 4 bases, the J end lost 7 bases, and 14 bases lay between the germline ends. The CDR3 DNA reads as TGTGCCAGTAGTAGAACGGAGGGACTAAATTCACCCCTCCACTTT. This gives the protein CASSRTEGLNSPLHF.

This clone was counted between two and nine times. The rearrangement uses TRBV11-2 and TRBJ2-1; D might be TRBD2 (7 bases). The CDR3 loop spans 19 amino acids. CDR1 is SGHAT and CDR2 is FQNNGV in the germline V gene. Trimming stripped 5 bases from V and 7 bases from J, with 30 bases between. This CDR3 reads CASSPRRGPSSRPGNEQFF. DNA of the CDR3: TGTGCCAGCAGCCCCAGGCGGGGGCCTAGCAGCCGACCGGGTAATGAGCAGTTCTTC.

This clone turned up a few times. The chain couples TRBV5-4 to TRBJ2-7, with TRBD1 matching over 7 bases. V gave up 1 base and J gave up 2 bases; unmatched junction bases: 3. Germline V gene sequence: CDR1 SGHNT, CDR2 YYREEE (reference sequence). There are 14 residues in the CDR3. The CDR3 region is CASSLKGAPYEQYF. The CDR3 DNA follows: TGTGCCAGCAGCTTGAAGGGGGCACCCTACGAGCAGTACTTC.

This clone has more than one count but fewer than ten. The J gene is TRBJ1-1, the V gene TRBV6-6; 12 nucleotides line up with TRBD1. Germline assignment: CDR1 MNHNY and CDR2 SVGAGI (reference sequence). This CDR3 contains 15 residues. J gave up 4 bases and V 0 bases, and 0 bases lay outside the gene matches. This chain's CDR3 is CASSYSGQGATEAFF. The CDR3 DNA is TGTGCCAGCAGTTACTCGGGACAGGGGGCCACTGAAGCTTTCTTT.

The CDR3 loop is CASSNTDRGGGYTF. In DNA form, the CDR3 reads TGTGCCAGCAGTAACACAGACAGGGGTGGAGGCTACACCTTC. The V gene is TRBV2, the J gene TRBJ1-2, with 8 bases matching TRBD1. Trimming took 5 bases from V and 8 from J; bases not matched to a gene: 10. This CDR3 is built from 14 residues. The germline V gene encodes CDR1 SNHLY and CDR2 FYNNEI.

The chain links TRBV4-1 to TRBJ1-6; 7 bases line up with TRBD1. Losses at the gene ends were 2 bases for V and 6 bases for J; bases not matched to a gene: 7. The CDR3 length is 16 residues. The germline gives CDR1 MGHRA, CDR2 YSYEKL. Written as DNA, the CDR3 is TGCGCCAGCAGCCAAACCTACAGGGGAGGTAATTCACCCCTCCACTTT. Protein sequence: CASSQTYRGGNSPLHF.

V and J are TRBV6-4 and TRBJ2-3; D possibly corresponds to TRBD2 (6 bases). V lost 10 bases and J lost 0, with 11 bases in between. This CDR3 is built from 13 residues. Germline V gene data show CDR1 as MRHNA and CDR2 as SNTAGT. This CDR3 is CAMLGTSTDTQYF. For the CDR3, the DNA is TGTGCCATGCTGGGGACTAGCACAGATACGCAGTATTTT.

This clone occurred a few times. V is TRBV28 and J is TRBJ1-1; possibly TRBD1 for D (5 bases). Trimming took 3 bases from V and 5 from J, leaving 16 bases between them. Per the germline V gene, CDR1 is MDHEN and CDR2 is SYDVKM. CDR3 length equals 15 residues. CDR3 nucleotides: TGTGCCAGCAGTTTCGGGGGGTTCCGAGAAACTGAAGCTTTCTTT. It specifies CASSFGGFRETEAFF. Full variable domain (missing parts from reference TRBV28 and TRBJ1-1): DVKVTQSSRYLVKRTGEKVFLECVQDMDHENMFWYRQDPGLGLRLIYFSYDVKMKEKGDIPEGYSVSREKKERFSLILESASTNQTSMYLCASSFGGFRETEAFFGQGTRLTVV.

The chain is built from TRBV11-3 and TRBJ2-7, with D maybe TRBD1 (5 bases). Between the trimmed V and J ends, which lost 4 bases and 2 bases, there was a span of 12 bases. The CDR3 length is 14 residues. CDR1 and CDR2 from the germline V gene are SGHNT and YENEEA. CDR3 sequence: CASSSYRSTYEQYF. DNA of the CDR3: TGTGCCAGCAGCTCGTACAGGAGTACCTACGAGCAGTACTTC.

The J gene is TRBJ2-7, the V gene TRBV10-3, with 9 nucleotides matching TRBD1. Trimming cost V 4 bases and J 7 bases; bases outside gene matches: 2. The germline CDR1 and CDR2 sequences are ENHRY and SYGVKD. The CDR3 runs 12 residues. The CDR3 DNA reads as TGTGCCATCAGTGGGACAGGGGAGGAGCAGTACTTC. Its protein is CAISGTGEEQYF.

J is TRBJ1-5 and V is TRBV5-3; a weak D match, TRBD1 (5 bases). TRBV5-3 is marked as an open reading frame, function uncertain. V was pared by 4 bases and J by 7 bases, with 21 bases between. The CDR3 extends over 16 amino acids. CDR3: CARSLKWQGSWQPQHF. CDR3 nucleotides: TGTGCCAGAAGCCTTAAGTGGCAGGGTAGTTGGCAGCCCCAGCATTTT.

This clone has more than one count but fewer than ten. V is TRBV11-3 and J is TRBJ2-2; 8 nucleotides line up with TRBD2. V trimming: 1 base; J trimming: 1 base; junction bases outside the gene matches: 2. There are 16 residues in the CDR3. Germline V lookup: CDR1 SGHNT, CDR2 YENEEA. The CDR3 DNA is TGTGCCAGCAGCTTAGCGGGGGGGCAGAACACCGGGGAGCTGTTTTTT. As protein: CASSLAGGQNTGELFF.

The gene calls are TRBV11-3 and TRBJ1-1; D remains unclear. Germline assignment: CDR1 SGHNT and CDR2 YENEEA. Trimming cost V 5 bases and J 7 bases, with 8 bases left between them. This CDR3 has 11 residues. CDR3 region: CASSQSGEAFF. Here the CDR3 DNA reads TGTGCCAGCAGCCAGTCGGGTGAAGCTTTCTTT. Full variable domain (rest looked up from reference TRBV11-3 and TRBJ1-1): EAGVVQSPRYKIIEKKQPVAFWCNPISGHNTLYWYLQNLGQGPELLIRYENEEAVDDSQLPKDRFSAERLKGVDSTLKIQPAELGDSAVYLCASSQSGEAFFGQGTRLTVV.

With regard to this clone: An end of the junction differs from the germline gene, which may be a read error. The V gene is TRBV7-9, the J gene TRBJ2-7; D might be TRBD2 (6 bases). This CDR3 spans 15 amino acids. The germline CDR1 and CDR2 sequences are SEHNR and FQNEAQ (reference sequence). The CDR3 region is CSSSLRRGASYEQYF. CDR3 bases: TGTTCCAGCAGCTTAAGGAGGGGAGCTTCGTACGAGCAGTACTTC.

The gene calls are TRBV5-5 and TRBJ1-1; maybe TRBD1 (5 bases). Trimming removed 7 bases from V and 8 bases from J, with 15 bases in between. This CDR3 is built from 12 residues. Germline loops: CDR1 SGHKS, CDR2 YYEKEE (reference sequence). The CDR3 spells CASDAQGVEAFF. CDR3 DNA: TGTGCCAGCGATGCGCAGGGTGTCGAAGCTTTCTTT.

The V gene is TRBV4-2, the J gene TRBJ1-4; 7 bases line up with TRBD1. With 1 base clipped from V and 7 bases from J, the junction kept 3 bases outside the gene matches. The CDR3 covers 14 residues. Germline V gene lookup returns CDR1 LGHNA and CDR2 YNFKEQ. The CDR3 DNA sequence: TGTGCCAGCAGCCAAGGGGACAGTAGTGAAAAACTGTTTTTT. It translates to CASSQGDSSEKLFF.

The rearrangement joins TRBV2 to TRBJ2-5; 10 bases are shared with TRBD2. This CDR3 has 14 residues. Germline lookup yields CDR1 SNHLY and CDR2 FYNNEI. Germline trimming cut 8 bases from V and 3 bases from J; bases unmatched to any gene: 6. The CDR3 DNA is TGTGCCAGCTGCCCCGGACTAGCGGAAGAGACCCAGTACTTC. Translation: CASCPGLAEETQYF.

The chain joins TRBV7-9 to TRBJ2-1; D remains unclear. CDR1 SEHNR and CDR2 FQNEAQ come from the germline V gene (reference sequence). This CDR3 contains 12 residues. V shed 5 bases and J shed 7 bases, with 9 bases lying between them. CDR3 in DNA: TGTGCCAGCAGCCGTCAGGAAAATGAGCAGTTCTTC. As protein: CASSRQENEQFF.

The chain links TRBV2 to TRBJ2-7; 8 nucleotides agree with TRBD1. The CDR3 is made up of 14 amino acids. Germline V lookup: CDR1 SNHLY, CDR2 FYNNEI. Trimming at V came to 5 bases and at J to 6 bases, leaving 9 bases not matched to a gene. Written as DNA, the CDR3 is TGTGCCAGCAGTCCTTTGGCCGACAGGGGCGAGCAGTACTTC. Residues: CASSPLADRGEQYF. Full variable domain (outside the CDR3, taken from reference TRBV2 and TRBJ2-7): EPEVTQTPSHQVTQMGQEVILRCVPISNHLYFYWYRQILGQKVEFLVSFYNNEISEKSEIFDDQFSVERPDGSNFTLKIRSTKLEDSAMYFCASSPLADRGEQYFGPGTRLTVT.

The rearrangement links TRBV30 to TRBJ2-5; D might be TRBD1 (5 bases). The germline V and J ends were trimmed by 2 bases and 12 bases, with 16 bases remaining between them. CDR3 size: 12 residues. Germline V gene data show CDR1 as GTSNPN and CDR2 as SVGIG (reference sequence). The CDR3 DNA reads as TGTGCCTGGAGTCCCACAGGTTGGTACGAGTACTTC. This translates into CAWSPTGWYEYF.

This clone was detected only once. J is TRBJ2-7 and V is TRBV7-8, with a weak D call TRBD1 (5 bases). The CDR3 loop spans 15 amino acids. From germline, CDR1 is SGHVS and CDR2 FQNEAQ. The V end was cut by 3 bases, the J end by 1 base, with 13 bases between. The CDR3 loop is CASSFLTATSYEQYF. CDR3 DNA: TGTGCCAGCAGCTTCTTGACAGCAACTTCCTACGAGCAGTACTTC. Drawing the rest from reference TRBV7-8 and TRBJ2-7, the complete variable domain is GAGVSQSPRYKVAKRGQDVALRCDPISGHVSLFWYQQALGQGPEFLTYFQNEAQLDKSGLPSDRFFAERPEGSVSTLKIQRTQQEDSAVYLCASSFLTATSYEQYFGPGTRLTVT.

The chain links TRBV11-2 to TRBJ1-4, with D tentatively TRBD1 (5 bases). V lost 0 bases and J 4 bases, leaving 12 bases between the germline ends. Germline CDR1 is SGHAT and CDR2 is FQNNGV. The CDR3 extends over 16 amino acids. The CDR3 sequence: CASSLDQGGINEKLFF. The DNA of the CDR3 is TGTGCCAGCAGCTTAGATCAGGGTGGGATTAATGAAAAACTGTTTTTT. The full variable domain, in which reference TRBV11-2 and TRBJ1-4 provide the parts outside the CDR3, is EAGVAQSPRYKIIEKRQSVAFWCNPISGHATLYWYQQILGQGPKLLIQFQNNGVVDDSQLPKDRFSAERLKGVDSTLKIQPAKLEDSAVYLCASSLDQGGINEKLFFGSGTQLSVL.

J is TRBJ2-3 and V is TRBV28; 9 bases line up with TRBD1. Germline values: CDR1 MDHEN, CDR2 SYDVKM. This CDR3 is 15 amino acids long. Trimming took 0 bases from V and 4 from J; bases not matched to a gene: 2. The CDR3, as DNA: TGTGCCAGCAGTTTATGGGGGACAGGGCCAGATACGCAGTATTTT. Amino acid sequence: CASSLWGTGPDTQYF.

The J gene is TRBJ1-6, the V gene TRBV7-2, with 7 bases that match TRBD1. The V gene's germline CDR1 is SGHTA and CDR2 FQGNSA. The CDR3 totals 16 residues. Trimming at V came to 6 bases and at J to 0 bases, leaving 5 bases not matched to a gene. CDR3 nucleotide sequence: TGTGCCAGCAGTCCACAGGGGATCTCCTATAATTCACCCCTCCACTTT. Encoded protein: CASSPQGISYNSPLHF. Based on the CDR3 plus reference TRBV7-2 and TRBJ1-6, the full variable domain is GAGVSQSPSNKVTEKGKDVELRCDPISGHTALYWYRQSLGQGLEFLIYFQGNSAPDKSGLPSDRFSAERTGGSVSTLTIQRTQQEDSAVYLCASSPQGISYNSPLHFGNGTRLTVT.

The rearrangement joins TRBV4-1 to TRBJ2-7; 8 bases map to TRBD1. Germline CDR1 MGHRA, CDR2 YSYEKL. Losses at the gene ends were 3 bases for V and 3 bases for J; bases not matched to a gene: 7. The CDR3 covers 15 residues. This chain's CDR3 is CASSHLKTGDYEQYF. DNA of the CDR3: TGCGCCAGCAGCCATCTCAAGACAGGGGACTACGAGCAGTACTTC.